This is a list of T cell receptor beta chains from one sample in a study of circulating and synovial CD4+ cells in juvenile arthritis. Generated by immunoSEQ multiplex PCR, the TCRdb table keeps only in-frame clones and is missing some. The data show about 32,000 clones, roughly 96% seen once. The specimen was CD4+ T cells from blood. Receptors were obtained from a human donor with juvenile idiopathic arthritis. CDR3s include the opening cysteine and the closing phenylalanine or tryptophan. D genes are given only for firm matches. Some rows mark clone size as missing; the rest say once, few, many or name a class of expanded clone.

TGTGCCAGCAGTTACTCCCCTGAGGGCTATGGCTACACCTTC | CASSYSPEGYGYTF | . | . | 14 | TRBJ1-2 | TRBV6-6
TGCGCCAGCAGCCAAGATCAGGGGAAGGCTGGAAACACCATATATTTT | CASSQDQGKAGNTIYF | few | . | 16 | TRBJ1-3 | TRBV4-3
TGTGCCAGCAGCGTGGGGGGGAGCTCCTACGAGCAGTACTTC | CASSVGGSSYEQYF | . | TRBD2 | 14 | TRBJ2-7 | TRBV9
TGTGCCAGCAGGAGGGGGACGAATTCACCCCTCCACTTT | CASRRGTNSPLHF | . | . | 13 | TRBJ1-6 | TRBV9
TGTGCCAGTAGTACGGGACAGGGTAGGTCCTACAATGAGCAGTTCTTC | CASSTGQGRSYNEQFF | . | TRBD1 | 16 | TRBJ2-1 | TRBV19
TGCAGTGCTAGGGCTTCGGGCGAGCAGTACTTC | CSARASGEQYF | . | . | 11 | TRBJ2-7 | TRBV20-1
TGTGCCAGCACCTCGGGGGGTGATTCACCCCTCCACTTT | CASTSGGDSPLHF | . | . | 13 | TRBJ1-6 | TRBV5-4
TGTGCCAGCAGCACGACAGGGTTCACTGGGGCCAACGTCCTGACTTTC | CASSTTGFTGANVLTF | . | TRBD1 | 16 | TRBJ2-6 | TRBV7-3
TGTGCCAGCTCACACAGTCTAGCTACTAGCACAGATACGCAGTATTTT | CASSHSLATSTDTQYF | . | . | 16 | TRBJ2-3 | TRBV18
TGTGCCATCAGGGGGACTAGCGGGAGGGATAGTTACAATGAGCAGTTCTTC | CAIRGTSGRDSYNEQFF | . | TRBD2 | 17 | TRBJ2-1 | TRBV10-3
TGTGCCAGCAGTGTAGATAAAAAATCGGGCAATGAGCAGTTCTTC | CASSVDKKSGNEQFF | . | . | 15 | TRBJ2-1 | TRBV6-1
TGTGCCAGCAGTTTGCGCGAGAATCAGTTCTTC | CASSLRENQFF | . | . | 11 | TRBJ2-1 | TRBV28
TGCGCCAGCAGCCCTTTAAGAGGGGGCACTGAAGCTTTCTTT | CASSPLRGGTEAFF | . | . | 14 | TRBJ1-1 | TRBV5-1
TGTGCCAGCAGGGTGGGACAGGGGGCTAACTATGGCTACACCTTC | CASRVGQGANYGYTF | . | TRBD1 | 15 | TRBJ1-2 | TRBV6-1
TGTGCCAGTAGTACAGACAGGGGCGCAGGTGGCTACACCTTC | CASSTDRGAGGYTF | . | TRBD1 | 14 | TRBJ1-2 | TRBV19
TGTGCCAGCAGGAGCCCTGGGGCGCGGGGAAACACCATATATTTT | CASRSPGARGNTIYF | . | . | 15 | TRBJ1-3 | TRBV2
TGTGCCAGCTCGACAGGGGGACGGGAGACCCAGTACTTC | CASSTGGRETQYF | . | TRBD1 | 13 | TRBJ2-5 | TRBV28
TGTGCCACCAGCAAGTCGGGGGACGGCAATGAAAAACTGTTTTTT | CATSKSGDGNEKLFF | . | . | 15 | TRBJ1-4 | TRBV15
TGTGCCATCAGTGTTGGGCCCCAGGGGGGTGAGCAGTTCTTC | CAISVGPQGGEQFF | . | . | 14 | TRBJ2-1 | TRBV10-3
TGTGCCAGCAGCTTGGGGCAGAATAGCAATCAGCCCCAGCATTTT | CASSLGQNSNQPQHF | . | . | 15 | TRBJ1-5 | TRBV5-8
TGTGCCAGCAGCCTACTCGGGGGGCCCGAGACCCAGTACTTC | CASSLLGGPETQYF | once | . | 14 | TRBJ2-5 | TRBV11-1
TGTGCCAGTACCCGGGGACAGGGTATCACCCAGTACTTC | CASTRGQGITQYF | . | TRBD1 | 13 | TRBJ2-5 | TRBV19
TGTGCCAGCAGCGTAGGAATGGGGAGTGAAGCTTTCTTT | CASSVGMGSEAFF | once | . | 13 | TRBJ1-1 | TRBV9
TGTGCCAGCAGCCGAGACAGCAGTAATGAAAAACTGTTTTTT | CASSRDSSNEKLFF | . | . | 14 | TRBJ1-4 | TRBV7-2